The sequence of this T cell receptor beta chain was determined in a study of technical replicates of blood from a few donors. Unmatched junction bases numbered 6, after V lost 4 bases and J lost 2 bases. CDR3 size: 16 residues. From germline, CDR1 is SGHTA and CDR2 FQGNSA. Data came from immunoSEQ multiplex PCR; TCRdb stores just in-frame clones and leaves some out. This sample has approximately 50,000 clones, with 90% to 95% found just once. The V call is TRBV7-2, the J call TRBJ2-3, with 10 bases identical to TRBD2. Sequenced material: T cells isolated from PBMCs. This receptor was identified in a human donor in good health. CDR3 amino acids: CASSYSGGLSTDTQYF. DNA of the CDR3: TGTGCCAGCAGCTATAGCGGGGGGCTCTCCACAGATACGCAGTATTTT.